These 32 T cell receptor beta chains came from one sample sequenced in a study of blood T cell repertoires in COVID-19. The assay was immunoSEQ multiplex PCR, and TCRdb's table has in-frame clones only and misses some. The sample has more than 95,000 clones, 60% to 85% seen once. The sequenced material came from peripheral blood. The receptors were sampled from a man between 65 and 85 years old with acute or convalescent COVID-19.

This clone has just a few counts. The chain has TRBV4-1 and TRBJ1-5; maybe TRBD1 (6 bases). The CDR3 runs 17 residues. The germline gives CDR1 MGHRA, CDR2 YSYEKL. With 0 bases removed from V and 7 bases from J, the gap between germline ends came to 19 bases. The DNA of the CDR3 is TGCGCCAGCAGCCAAGATCTGGCCATTGGGGGCAGGCAGCCCCAGCATTTT. It specifies CASSQDLAIGGRQPQHF.

J is TRBJ1-4 and V is TRBV28, with D perhaps matching TRBD1 (6 bases). V dropped 3 bases and J dropped 7 bases, with 9 bases sitting between them. The CDR3 length is 13 residues. The germline gives CDR1 MDHEN, CDR2 SYDVKM. The CDR3 spells CASSLSRGEKLFF. The CDR3 nucleotides read TGTGCCAGCAGTTTGTCCAGGGGTGAAAAACTGTTTTTT.

The genes are TRBV7-9 and TRBJ1-2; 9 bases map to TRBD1. The CDR3 runs to 14 residues. Germline CDR1 reads SEHNR; CDR2 reads FQNEAQ (reference sequence). V trimming: 4 bases; J trimming: 3 bases; junction bases outside the gene matches: 3. The CDR3 reads CASSSRDRDYGYTF. CDR3 nucleotides: TGTGCCAGCAGCTCCCGGGACAGGGACTATGGCTACACCTTC.

The chain couples TRBV29-1 to TRBJ2-7, with no clear D. The germline CDR1 and CDR2 sequences are SQVTM and ANQGSEA. Trimming left V 6 bases short and J 1 base short, with 7 bases between. The CDR3 has 11 residues. DNA for the CDR3: TGCAGCGTCGGAGAGTCCTACGAGCAGTACTTC. Its translation: CSVGESYEQYF.

The chain uses TRBV5-1 and TRBJ2-6; no clear D. CDR3 size: 15 residues. Trimming took 3 bases from V and 0 from J, leaving 7 bases between them. Looked up from germline, CDR1 is SGHRS and CDR2 is YFSETQ. The chain's CDR3 is CASSSDSSGANVLTF. CDR3 DNA: TGCGCCAGCAGCTCCGATAGCTCTGGGGCCAACGTCCTGACTTTC.

CDR3 loop: CASSERQGNYGYTF. In DNA form, the CDR3 reads TGTGCCAGCAGTGAAAGGCAGGGAAACTATGGCTACACCTTC. The chain joins TRBV2 to TRBJ1-2; D might be TRBD1 (5 bases). With 2 bases removed from V and 2 bases from J, the gap between germline ends came to 9 bases. In germline, CDR1 is SNHLY, CDR2 FYNNEI. This CDR3 has 14 residues.

A single count supports this clone. The sample contains more than one DNA sequence encoding this CDR3. This chain links TRBV27 with TRBJ1-2, with 9 bases aligning to TRBD1. The V and J ends lost 3 bases and 8 bases, in that order; junction bases with no gene match: 4. The CDR3 is made up of 13 amino acids. Germline V gives CDR1 MNHEY, CDR2 SMNVEV (reference sequence). The chain's CDR3 is CASSFRQGGGYTF. The CDR3 DNA reads TGTGCCAGCAGTTTTCGACAGGGGGGGGGCTACACCTTC.

CDR3 loop: CASGDGQGAFTGELFF. CDR3 nucleotides: TGTGCTAGTGGGGACGGACAGGGGGCTTTCACCGGGGAGCTGTTTTTT. The chain has TRBV12-5 and TRBJ2-2; 11 bases fit TRBD1. V shed 6 bases, J shed 4 bases, and the junction held 7 bases outside the gene matches. The CDR3 sequence is 16 residues long. The germline gives CDR1 LGHNT, CDR2 FRNRAP.

This chain uses TRBV7-3 with TRBJ1-1, with 8 positions matching TRBD1. CDR1 and CDR2 (germline): SGHTA, FQGTGA. CDR3 length equals 14 residues. V was pared by 2 bases and J by 4 bases, with 3 bases of the junction left unmatched. The CDR3 DNA follows: TGTGCCAGCAGCTTAGGACAGGGCGCCACTGAAGCTTTCTTT. Translation: CASSLGQGATEAFF. The whole variable domain, remainder taken from reference TRBV7-3 and TRBJ1-1, is GAGVSQTPSNKVTEKGKYVELRCDPISGHTALYWYRQSLGQGPEFLIYFQGTGAADDSGLPNDRFFAVRPEGSVSTLKIQRTERGDSAVYLCASSLGQGATEAFFGQGTRLTVV.

The sample holds a few counts of this clone. This sequence joins TRBV5-1 and TRBJ2-4; no clear D. In germline, CDR1 is SGHRS, CDR2 YFSETQ. This CDR3 has 14 residues. Trimming left V 7 bases short and J 0 bases short, with 11 bases between. The CDR3 protein is CASRSPGAKNIQYF. The CDR3 DNA sequence: TGCGCCAGCCGAAGTCCCGGAGCCAAAAACATTCAGTACTTC.

This clone occurred a few times. The chain uses TRBV18 and TRBJ1-1, with TRBD1 matching 7 bases. J gave up 3 bases and V 6 bases, and 7 bases lay outside the gene matches. CDR3 length equals 14 residues. Germline CDR1 reads KGHSH; CDR2 reads LQKENI. DNA for the CDR3: TGTGCCAGCTCGCGCGCCGGGACAGACACTGAAGCTTTCTTT. It translates to CASSRAGTDTEAFF.

The V and J genes are TRBV5-1 and TRBJ2-2; no clear D gene. Trimming took 0 bases from V and 3 from J, leaving 9 bases between them. The CDR3 is 15 amino acids. Germline-derived CDR1 and CDR2 are SGHRS and YFSETQ. The CDR3 DNA sequence: TGCGCCAGCAGCTTGGCTGGGCGCGACACCGGGGAGCTGTTTTTT. Translating it yields CASSLAGRDTGELFF.

The chain links TRBV7-7 to TRBJ2-5; 8 bases align to TRBD1. The germline V gene encodes CDR1 SSHAT and CDR2 FNYEAQ (reference sequence). V lost 5 bases to trimming and J lost 4 bases; unmatched junction nucleotides: 15. This CDR3 is built from 17 residues. Here the CDR3 DNA reads TGTGCCAGCAGCCGGACAGGGAAGTTGGGCCCGGGAGAGACCCAGTACTTC. Protein product: CASSRTGKLGPGETQYF.

The chain has TRBV27 and TRBJ1-4; 7 bases line up with TRBD1. The length of the CDR3 is 16 residues. Looked up from germline, CDR1 is MNHEY and CDR2 is SMNVEV (reference sequence). V lost 5 bases to trimming and J lost 1 base; unmatched junction nucleotides: 7. CDR3 nucleotides: TGTGCCAGCAGTCCCATCAGACAGGGAACTAATGAAAAACTGTTTTTT. As protein: CASSPIRQGTNEKLFF.

The rearrangement uses TRBV6-2 or TRBV6-3 and TRBJ1-1; D remains ambiguous. The V gene lost 3 bases and the J gene lost 5 bases, with 10 bases spanning the gap. This CDR3 comprises 13 residues. Per germline, CDR1 MNHEY and CDR2 SVGEGT. CDR3 region: CASSYFRGTEAFF. Here the CDR3 DNA reads TGTGCCAGCAGTTATTTTCGGGGAACTGAAGCTTTCTTT.

The V and J genes are TRBV9 and TRBJ2-1, with D possibly matching TRBD2 (6 bases). The CDR3 length is 17 residues. The ends were cut back, 0 bases at V and 4 bases at J, with 17 bases in the middle. Germline V gives CDR1 SGDLS, CDR2 YYNGEE. The CDR3 loop is CASSVGGSGVWYNEQFF. CDR3 coding DNA: TGTGCCAGCAGCGTAGGAGGATCGGGAGTCTGGTACAATGAGCAGTTCTTC.

The rearrangement links TRBV30 to TRBJ1-4; D not certain. Germline CDR1 and CDR2: GTSNPN and SVGIG (reference sequence). Between the trimmed V and J ends, which lost 1 base and 7 bases, there was a span of 16 bases. This CDR3 has 15 amino acids. DNA for the CDR3: TGTGCCTGGAGTGCAGCGGAGATGATGAGTGAAAAACTGTTTTTT. This translates into CAWSAAEMMSEKLFF.

In its sample, this clone was seen once. The CDR3 region is CASSGTSAVEYF. CDR3 bases: TGTGCCAGCAGCGGAACTAGCGCCGTGGAGTACTTC. The J gene is TRBJ2-7, the V gene TRBV9; 7 nucleotides agree with TRBD2. The CDR3 spans 12 residues. Trimming took 3 bases from V and 11 from J; bases not matched to a gene: 8. CDR1 SGDLS and CDR2 YYNGEE come from the germline V gene.

This clone was observed a few times. The chain employs TRBV28 and TRBJ1-2; TRBD1 agrees at 8 bases. CDR3 length equals 13 residues. With 8 bases clipped from V and 2 bases from J, the junction kept 4 bases outside the gene matches. Germline V gene sequence: CDR1 MDHEN, CDR2 SYDVKM. The CDR3 region is CASGRTGNYGYTF. CDR3 nucleotide sequence: TGTGCCAGCGGCAGGACAGGGAACTATGGCTACACCTTC.

The CDR3 sequence: CASSSEGQGGSYNSPLHF. The CDR3 nucleotides are TGTGCCAGCAGCTCCGAAGGACAGGGAGGATCTTATAATTCACCCCTCCACTTT. The J gene is TRBJ1-6, the V gene TRBV28; the match to TRBD1 covers 8 bases. V was clipped by 6 bases and J by 4 bases; unmatched bases: 14. The germline CDR1 and CDR2 sequences are MDHEN and SYDVKM. The CDR3 loop spans 18 amino acids.

This chain uses TRBV9 with TRBJ1-4; tentative D call: TRBD1 (6 bases). V was shortened by 4 bases and J by 5 bases, with 9 bases between the two germline ends. This CDR3 has 13 amino acids. Germline CDR1 SGDLS, CDR2 YYNGEE. In DNA form, the CDR3 reads TGTGCCAGCAGCCTACAGGGAAATGAAAAACTGTTTTTT. Translated, it gives CASSLQGNEKLFF.

The chain employs TRBV6-5 and TRBJ2-1; TRBD1 aligns across 7 bases. Germline CDR1 MNHEY, CDR2 SVGAGI. V dropped 5 bases and J dropped 8; count of bases not matched to a gene: 12. The CDR3 has 15 amino acids. The CDR3: CASSPTGNKIHEQFF. The CDR3 DNA is TGTGCCAGCAGTCCGACAGGGAATAAGATCCATGAGCAGTTCTTC.

This clone was detected only once. This rearrangement joins TRBV9 to TRBJ2-1, with 9 bases matching TRBD2. The CDR3 runs to 15 residues. V trimming: 1 base; J trimming: 7 bases; junction bases outside the gene matches: 6. Germline assignment: CDR1 SGDLS and CDR2 YYNGEE. The CDR3 DNA follows: TGTGCCAGCAGCGTAAGGGTAGCGGGAGATAATGAGCAGTTCTTC. Translation: CASSVRVAGDNEQFF.

The chain carries TRBV3-1 (or the pseudogene TRBV3-2) and TRBJ1-1; 8 bases map to TRBD1. The junction had 2 bases not matched to a gene; V was cut back by 4 bases and J by 7 bases. CDR3 length: 12 residues. Germline CDR1 and CDR2: LGHDT and YNNKEL (reference sequence). The CDR3 sequence is CASSRQGIEAFF. The CDR3 coding sequence is TGTGCCAGCAGCCGACAGGGGATTGAAGCTTTCTTT.

This clone was counted only a few times. The V and J genes are TRBV28 and TRBJ1-5; 7 bases are shared with TRBD1. The V gene's germline CDR1 is MDHEN and CDR2 SYDVKM. The trim removed 5 bases at V and 2 bases at J, leaving 6 bases unmatched. The CDR3 sequence is 15 residues long. The CDR3 bases are TGTGCCAGCAGTATAACAGGGGCGGGCAATCAGCCCCAGCATTTT. Translating gives CASSITGAGNQPQHF.

The chain carries TRBV27 and TRBJ1-2; possible D gene TRBD1, 5 bases. Germline V gene data show CDR1 as MNHEY and CDR2 as SMNVEV (reference sequence). Trimming took off 6 bases at V and 4 bases at J, with 15 bases between the two ends. This CDR3 has 14 residues. The chain's CDR3 is CASRKQEVSYGYTF. In DNA, the CDR3 is TGTGCCAGCAGAAAACAGGAAGTTAGCTATGGCTACACCTTC.

The rearrangement uses TRBV2 and TRBJ2-7, with 9 bases fitting TRBD1. The CDR3 is made up of 14 amino acids. The germline CDR1 and CDR2 sequences are SNHLY and FYNNEI. V lost 3 bases and J lost 1; bases outside the gene matches: 1. CDR3 in DNA: TGTGCCAGCAGTGAGGACAGGGGTTCCTACGAGCAGTACTTC. Its protein is CASSEDRGSYEQYF.

The chain couples TRBV4-3 to TRBJ2-7; D is perhaps TRBD2 (6 bases). The ends were cut back, 2 bases at V and 0 bases at J, with 20 bases in the middle. CDR1 is LGHNA, CDR2 YSLEER, per germline. The CDR3 extends over 18 amino acids. The CDR3 DNA follows: TGCGCCAGCAGCCAAAGGGACTTCCGGGACCGAGACTCCTACGAGCAGTACTTC. It yields the protein CASSQRDFRDRDSYEQYF.

The rearrangement uses TRBV7-2 and TRBJ1-6; D is undetermined. Per the germline V gene, CDR1 is SGHTA and CDR2 is FQGNSA. V gave up 2 bases and J gave up 0 bases, with 11 bases separating them. The CDR3 totals 17 residues. This chain's CDR3 is CASSLIPGSSYNSPLHF. The CDR3 DNA reads TGTGCCAGCAGCTTAATACCGGGGAGCTCCTATAATTCACCCCTCCACTTT.

The rearrangement links TRBV5-8 to TRBJ2-3; possibly TRBD2 for D (5 bases). Per the germline V gene, CDR1 is SGHTS and CDR2 is YDEGEE. The CDR3 has 15 residues. V lost 5 bases and J 3 bases, leaving 16 bases between the germline ends. CDR3 in DNA: TGTGCCAGCAGGTCCGTTGGTGAGGGAACAGATACGCAGTATTTT. This sequence encodes CASRSVGEGTDTQYF.

This chain joins TRBV13 and TRBJ1-3, with 7 bases aligning to TRBD1. The germline CDR1 and CDR2 sequences are PRHDT and FYEKMQ (reference sequence). This CDR3 is 15 amino acids long. With V trimmed by 4 bases and J by 0 bases, 3 bases remained unmatched. In DNA form, the CDR3 reads TGTGCCAGCAGCTCCAGACAGGGCTCTGGAAACACCATATATTTT. Protein: CASSSRQGSGNTIYF. Supplemented by reference TRBV13 and TRBJ1-3, the full variable domain reads AAGVIQSPRHLIKEKRETATLKCYPIPRHDTVYWYQQGPGQDPQFLISFYEKMQSDKGSIPDRFSAQQFSDYHSELNMSSLELGDSALYFCASSSRQGSGNTIYFGEGSWLTVV.

The chain uses TRBV15 and TRBJ2-3; TRBD2 matches 9 bases. This CDR3 region has 15 residues. V gave up 1 base and J gave up 13 bases; unmatched junction bases: 12. CDR1 and CDR2 (germline): LNHNV, YYDKDF (reference sequence). As DNA, the CDR3 is TGTGCCACCAGCAGAGGAAGGCCGGGACTAGCTCAGGAGTATTTT. Translation: CATSRGRPGLAQEYF.